This TCR beta chain appears in the sequencing data of a study of response to subunit inactivated influenza vaccine. TCRdb ran MiXCR on the RT-PCR reads and lists one entry per CDR3 protein. In the table there are more than 550,000 distinct CDR3 sequences, approximately 12% of which are singletons. In this sample, this clonotype turned up a few times. The target antigen is unknown. Findings of the study overall: The authors suggested that few new T cells are recruited per seasonal influenza vaccination.

Germline V gene sequence: CDR1 SGHAT, CDR2 FQNNGV. The CDR3 extends over 16 amino acids. Trimming cost V 2 bases and J 6 bases; bases outside gene matches: 6. The chain couples TRBV11-2 to TRBJ2-1; TRBD2 matches 11 bases. The material was PBMCs from blood, obtained on the day of vaccination. This sequence was found in a man in his forties or fifties who received an inactivated influenza vaccine. The CDR3 spells CASSLFIAGGSNEQFF. CDR3 bases: TGTGCCAGCAGCTTATTCATAGCGGGAGGGTCCAATGAGCAGTTCTTC.